This TCR beta chain was obtained from a study of cytomegalovirus exposure and HLA in healthy donors. V lost 5 bases, J lost 0 bases, and 12 bases lay in between. In germline, CDR1 is SGHVS, CDR2 FNYEAQ. CDR3 length equals 15 residues. The primer mix had 60 Vbeta and 13 Jbeta primers. The method was immunoSEQ multiplex PCR; TCRdb's version includes in-frame clones alone and lacks a portion of them. The table shows under 200,000 clones, with around 85% occurring only once. V is TRBV7-6 and J is TRBJ2-3; weak D call: TRBD2 (6 bases). Sample: PBMCs. This clonotype was sampled from a man in his forties in good health and CMV-seropositive. CDR3 region: CASSTSGGSTDTQYF. Here the CDR3 DNA reads TGTGCCAGCAGCACCTCCGGGGGTAGCACAGATACGCAGTATTTT.